The 24 T cell receptor beta chains listed next were all sequenced from one sample in a study of T cells in Graves' hyperthyroidism and ophthalmopathy. From RNA transcripts, TCR beta CDR3 regions were amplified. During a first-round RT-PCR of the TCR CDR3, the HTBI primer set was used. TCRdb called the multiplex PCR reads again in MiXCR, with one record for every CDR3 protein. The sample includes approximately 370,000 distinct CDR3 sequences, roughly a sixth of them seen just once. Input material: blood. These receptor sequences come from a woman in her 30s with Graves' hyperthyroidism that later progressed to Graves' ophthalmopathy.

This clonotype was counted between two and nine times. The chain combines TRBV10-2 with TRBJ2-2; a weak D match, TRBD1 (5 bases). CDR3 length equals 14 residues. V lost 8 bases, J lost 0 bases, and 10 bases lay in between. Germline CDR1 reads WSHSY; CDR2 reads SAAADI. CDR3: CASAPGTNTGELFF. The CDR3 nucleotides are TGCGCCAGCGCTCCAGGGACGAACACCGGGGAGCTGTTTTTT.

This clonotype was seen repeatedly, ten times or more. The chain employs TRBV20-1 and TRBJ1-1, with D hard to call. This CDR3 has 12 amino acids. The V and J ends lost 0 bases and 10 bases respectively, with 12 bases between them. Germline V gives CDR1 DFQATT, CDR2 SNEGSKA (reference sequence). CDR3 nucleotide sequence: TGCAGTGCTAGAGAGGACGACTTAGGAGCTTTCTTT. This gives the protein CSAREDDLGAFF.

This clonotype was detected ten times or more. The chain carries TRBV7-6 and TRBJ2-1; D ambiguous. Germline values: CDR1 SGHVS, CDR2 FNYEAQ. The V end lost 1 base, the J end lost 9 bases, and 13 bases lay between the germline ends. This CDR3 is 14 amino acids long. As DNA, the CDR3 is TGTGCCAGCAGCTTAGAACTGCCGGGTCGTGAGCAGTTCTTC. Translated, it gives CASSLELPGREQFF.

This clonotype has at least ten counts. V is TRBV24-1 and J is TRBJ2-3; tentatively, D is TRBD1 (6 bases). Germline lookup yields CDR1 KGHDR and CDR2 SFDVKD. The CDR3 has 14 amino acids. The V end lost 4 bases, the J end lost 3 bases, and 10 bases lay between the germline ends. In DNA, the CDR3 is TGTGCCACCAGTGAGGCCAGGGGAACAGATACGCAGTATTTT. Protein: CATSEARGTDTQYF.

This clonotype was seen a few times. The J gene is TRBJ2-7, the V gene TRBV19; D could derive from TRBD1 or TRBD2 (6 bases each). This CDR3 region has 15 residues. Germline assignment: CDR1 LNHDA and CDR2 SQIVND (reference sequence). V lost 1 base, J lost 3 bases, and 13 bases lay in between. The CDR3 DNA is TGTGCCAGTAGTATAGCCCCACAGGGAGGCTACGAGCAGTACTTC. Amino acid sequence: CASSIAPQGGYEQYF.

This clonotype has at least ten counts. The V and J genes are TRBV28 and TRBJ2-1; the match to TRBD1 covers 7 bases. The CDR3 covers 15 residues. Germline V CDR1 and CDR2: MDHEN, SYDVKM. The trim removed 4 bases at V and 9 bases at J, leaving 12 bases unmatched. Written as DNA, the CDR3 is TGTGCCAGCAGTTCTTACCGGGACAGAGAAGGTGAGCAGTTCTTC. Protein product: CASSSYRDREGEQFF.

The table lists this clonotype with many counts. This chain links TRBV28 with TRBJ1-5, with unresolved D. The CDR3 sequence is 16 residues long. Germline-derived CDR1 and CDR2 are MDHEN and SYDVKM. Trimming cost V 3 bases and J 3 bases, with 15 bases left between them. The CDR3 DNA follows: TGTGCCAGCAGTTTGTCGCAGAGGAGCGCCAATCAGCCCCAGCATTTT. As protein: CASSLSQRSANQPQHF.

This clonotype came up many times. The chain carries TRBV7-9 and TRBJ2-7, with 10 bases lining up with TRBD2. The J segment lost 5 bases and the V segment lost 3 bases, leaving 7 bases of the junction unmatched. The CDR3 extends over 15 amino acids. Germline CDR1 SEHNR, CDR2 FQNEAQ (reference sequence). The CDR3 sequence: CASSFVPSGSHEQYF. The CDR3, as DNA: TGTGCCAGCAGCTTTGTACCTAGCGGGAGTCACGAGCAGTACTTC.

This clonotype has ten or more counts. The chain combines TRBV7-2 with TRBJ2-5; no reliable D call. The V and J ends lost 1 base and 2 bases respectively, with 8 bases between them. CDR3 length: 14 amino acids. Germline V lookup: CDR1 SGHTA, CDR2 FQGNSA. DNA for the CDR3: TGTGCCAGCAGCTTAGTTCCTCTTCAAGAGACCCAGTACTTC. Amino acid sequence: CASSLVPLQETQYF.

This clonotype was seen many times. The chain recombines TRBV19 with TRBJ2-3; TRBD1 matches at 7 bases. After removal of 3 bases from V and 2 bases from J, the junction contained 5 bases not matched to a gene. The CDR3 sequence is 15 residues long. CDR1 and CDR2 from the germline V gene are LNHDA and SQIVND (reference sequence). The CDR3 is CASSIWGQSTDTQYF. The CDR3 DNA sequence: TGTGCCAGTAGTATCTGGGGACAGTCCACAGATACGCAGTATTTT.

This clonotype appeared a few times. The chain carries TRBV2 and TRBJ2-1; no reliable D call. Germline V gene sequence: CDR1 SNHLY, CDR2 FYNNEI. CDR3 length: 11 residues. V was shortened by 1 base and J by 13 bases, with 8 bases between the two germline ends. CDR3 sequence reads: CASSEEVVQFF. The CDR3 nucleotides read TGTGCCAGCAGTGAAGAAGTAGTTCAGTTCTTC.

This clonotype was detected ten times or more. CDR3 sequence: CASSVTGGSEAFF. CDR3 sequence (DNA): TGCGCCAGCAGCGTAACAGGGGGCTCTGAAGCTTTCTTT. The V gene is TRBV5-1, the J gene TRBJ1-1; the match to TRBD1 covers 9 bases. From germline, CDR1 is SGHRS and CDR2 YFSETQ. CDR3 length: 13 residues. V gave up 4 bases and J gave up 6 bases; unmatched junction bases: 4.

This clonotype was recorded many times. This chain connects TRBV6-2 or TRBV6-3 to TRBJ2-1; D is ambiguous. This CDR3 contains 10 residues. V lost 5 bases and J lost 7, with 3 bases in between. Per the germline V gene, CDR1 is MNHEY and CDR2 is SVGEGT. This chain's CDR3 is CASSKNEQFF. DNA of the CDR3: TGTGCCAGCAGTAAGAATGAGCAGTTCTTC.

The chain has TRBV13 and TRBJ2-5; D perhaps matches TRBD1 (5 bases). The CDR3 has 13 residues. Trimming left V 5 bases short and J 7 bases short, with 14 bases between. CDR1 PRHDT and CDR2 FYEKMQ come from the germline V gene (reference sequence). This CDR3 is CASSPDSLRTQYF. The CDR3 region has the DNA TGTGCCAGCAGCCCAGACAGCCTGCGGACCCAGTACTTC.

There are many counts of this clonotype. The chain joins TRBV20-1 to TRBJ2-3, with TRBD2 identical over 9 bases. The V gene end was trimmed by 3 bases and the J gene end by 5 bases; junction bases not matched to a gene: 6. CDR3 length equals 14 residues. Germline CDR1 reads DFQATT; CDR2 reads SNEGSKA (reference sequence). CDR3 nucleotide sequence: TGCAGTGCTAGGCGGGGGGGCTCGGGAGATACGCAGTATTTT. Its protein product is CSARRGGSGDTQYF.

The V and J genes are TRBV6-9 and TRBJ1-5; D might be TRBD1 (5 bases). V was trimmed by 7 bases and J by 0 bases, leaving 13 bases between them. This CDR3 has 15 residues. Germline CDR1 MNHGY, CDR2 SVAAGI. The CDR3 loop reads CASKFRGDSNQPQHF. In DNA form, the CDR3 reads TGTGCCAGCAAGTTCCGGGGGGATAGCAATCAGCCCCAGCATTTT.

This chain connects TRBV5-4 to TRBJ2-7, with a possible D match to TRBD2 (6 bases). Per the germline V gene, CDR1 is SGHNT and CDR2 is YYREEE (reference sequence). This CDR3 has 15 amino acids. Trimming took 7 bases from V and 0 from J, leaving 17 bases between them. CDR3 DNA: TGTGCCAGCTCCCATAGCGGAATGAGCTCCTACGAGCAGTACTTC. Translation gives CASSHSGMSSYEQYF.

This clonotype rates as medium-sized. V and J are TRBV27 and TRBJ2-2; a weak D match, TRBD1 (6 bases). CDR3 length: 20 amino acids. CDR1 and CDR2 from the germline V gene are MNHEY and SMNVEV (reference sequence). The ends were cut back, 2 bases at V and 5 bases at J, with 27 bases in the middle. CDR3 residues: CASSLPRSRGRDERTGELFF. CDR3 DNA sequence: TGTGCCAGCAGTTTACCCCGGTCCAGGGGACGAGATGAACGAACCGGGGAGCTGTTTTTT.

In its sample, this clonotype was seen a few times. The chain couples TRBV25-1 to TRBJ1-4; D is uncertain. There are 14 residues in the CDR3. V dropped 3 bases and J dropped 4 bases, with 9 bases sitting between them. From germline, CDR1 is MGHDK and CDR2 SYGVNS. Written as DNA, the CDR3 is TGTGCCAGCAGTGATCGGCAGGTTAATGAAAAACTGTTTTTT. Translation gives CASSDRQVNEKLFF.

This clonotype was counted between two and nine times. The chain has TRBV29-1 and TRBJ2-3, with D hard to call. V dropped 3 bases and J dropped 3 bases, with 7 bases sitting between them. CDR3 length equals 12 residues. Per germline, CDR1 SQVTM and CDR2 ANQGSEA. Written as DNA, the CDR3 is TGCAGCGTTGACAGGCTGACAGATACGCAGTATTTT. Protein product: CSVDRLTDTQYF.

The chain joins TRBV5-1 to TRBJ2-3; 10 nucleotides align to TRBD2. The ends lost 4 bases at V and 1 base at J; junction bases unmatched: 12. Germline V gene data show CDR1 as SGHRS and CDR2 as YFSETQ. CDR3 size: 18 residues. CDR3 bases: TGCGCCAGCAGCCCGAGGGAGCTAGCGGGAGTGGGCACAGATACGCAGTATTTT. It codes for CASSPRELAGVGTDTQYF.

The table lists this clonotype with many counts. The chain uses TRBV5-5 and TRBJ2-2; 7 bases fit TRBD2. Per germline, CDR1 SGHKS and CDR2 YYEKEE (reference sequence). The CDR3 runs to 14 residues. V gave up 2 bases and J gave up 3 bases; unmatched junction bases: 1. The CDR3, as DNA: TGTGCCAGCAGCTTTAGCGGGTACACCGGGGAGCTGTTTTTT. This encodes CASSFSGYTGELFF.

Regarding this clonotype: A junction boundary mismatches the germline segment, possibly from a read error. The J gene is TRBJ2-7, the V gene TRBV7-2, with D possibly matching TRBD1 (7 bases). Germline V gene data show CDR1 as SGHTA and CDR2 as FQGNSA. CDR3 length: 13 residues. The CDR3 region is CASSPQGRYDQYF. As DNA, the CDR3 is TGTGCCAGCAGCCCACAGGGGAGGTACGATCAGTACTTC.

This clonotype was recorded at least ten times. The chain couples TRBV20-1 to TRBJ2-4; 12 nucleotides line up with TRBD2. This CDR3 has 16 residues. Looked up from germline, CDR1 is DFQATT and CDR2 is SNEGSKA (reference sequence). The V segment lost 0 bases and the J segment 7 bases; nucleotides outside the gene matches: 7. CDR3: CSAREILAGGLNIQYF. CDR3 DNA sequence: TGCAGTGCTAGAGAAATCCTAGCGGGGGGGTTGAACATTCAGTACTTC.